Below are 20 T cell receptor beta chains sequenced from a single sample in a study of blood T cells in healthy people across ages (dated by TCRdb to between 2015 and 2016). Library creation used 5' RACE. These reads were obtained on an Illumina HiSeq 2500. The second PCR ran for roughly 6 to 11 cycles and used a J-beta primer mix along with a sample-barcoded 5' primer. TCRdb trimmed the raw reads at Q25, called clones with MiXCR and kept productive beta chains. Under each unique CDR3 protein, matching rows form one entry showing the most common genes and DNA. Here the sample has about 1,400,000 distinct CDR3 sequences; 42% occur a single time. The top ten clonotypes cover roughly 7.7% of the sample. Sequenced sample: blood. These TCRs come from a woman between 18 and 29 years old in good health.

CDR3 sequence (DNA): TGTGCCAGCAGCTTAGCGGCCGGTCGACTTAATCAGCCCCAGCATTTT. As protein: CASSLAAGRLNQPQHF. The V call is TRBV7-2, the J call TRBJ1-5; D gene ambiguous. There are 16 residues in the CDR3. Germline V gene data show CDR1 as SGHTA and CDR2 as FQGNSA. V gave up 0 bases and J gave up 4 bases, with 13 bases separating them. Using reference TRBV7-2 and TRBJ1-5 for the parts outside the CDR3, the full variable domain is GAGVSQSPSNKVTEKGKDVELRCDPISGHTALYWYRQSLGQGLEFLIYFQGNSAPDKSGLPSDRFSAERTGGSVSTLTIQRTQQEDSAVYLCASSLAAGRLNQPQHFGDGTRLSIL.

The rearrangement links TRBV3-1 to TRBJ1-2; no reliable D call. Germline V gene data show CDR1 as LGHDT and CDR2 as YNNKEL (reference sequence). CDR3 length: 15 residues. V shed 0 bases and J shed 8 bases, with 16 bases lying between them. The CDR3 is CASSQDRRIGWGYTF. CDR3 nucleotide sequence: TGTGCCAGCAGCCAAGATCGACGGATCGGTTGGGGCTACACCTTC.

The chain has TRBV28 and TRBJ1-2, with TRBD1 as a possible D gene (5 bases). CDR1 and CDR2 from the germline V gene are MDHEN and SYDVKM. The V end lost 2 bases, the J end lost 2 bases, and 15 bases lay between the germline ends. The CDR3 totals 16 residues. The CDR3 sequence: CASSLGNRKSNYGYTF. In nucleotides, the CDR3 is TGTGCCAGCAGTTTAGGTAACAGGAAGTCCAACTATGGCTACACCTTC.

This clonotype was detected ten times or more. V usage is TRBV18 and J usage is TRBJ2-1; weak D call: TRBD2 (6 bases). Trimming cost V 3 bases and J 1 base, with 10 bases left between them. From germline, CDR1 is KGHSH and CDR2 LQKENI. This CDR3 has 15 residues. CDR3 coding DNA: TGTGCCAGCTCACCGAGTAGCGGATCCTACAATGAGCAGTTCTTC. Its translation is CASSPSSGSYNEQFF.

This clonotype was counted only a few times. J is TRBJ1-5 and V is TRBV20-1, with D possibly being TRBD1 (5 bases). Per the germline V gene, CDR1 is DFQATT and CDR2 is SNEGSKA (reference sequence). V was trimmed by 3 bases and J by 3 bases, leaving 9 bases between them. The length of the CDR3 is 13 residues. Written as DNA, the CDR3 is TGCAGTGCTAGCCAGGGCTACAATCAGCCCCAGCATTTT. It yields the protein CSASQGYNQPQHF.

The CDR3 sequence is CASSLGLAGATGNEQFF. The CDR3 bases are TGTGCCAGCAGCTTAGGACTAGCGGGAGCCACTGGGAATGAGCAGTTCTTC. This chain connects TRBV7-2 to TRBJ2-1; 12 bases are shared with TRBD2. After removal of 1 base from V and 7 bases from J, the junction contained 8 bases not matched to a gene. In germline, CDR1 is SGHTA, CDR2 FQGNSA. The CDR3 is made up of 17 amino acids. Filled out from reference TRBV7-2 and TRBJ2-1, the complete variable domain reads GAGVSQSPSNKVTEKGKDVELRCDPISGHTALYWYRQSLGQGLEFLIYFQGNSAPDKSGLPSDRFSAERTGGSVSTLTIQRTQQEDSAVYLCASSLGLAGATGNEQFFGPGTRLTVL.

CDR3 loop: CASSPNTRRGLGGQYF. The CDR3 DNA is TGTGCCAGCAGTCCGAACACACGAAGGGGCCTGGGGGGGCAGTACTTC. The chain combines TRBV27 with TRBJ2-5, with 7 positions matching TRBD2. Germline-derived CDR1 and CDR2 are MNHEY and SMNVEV (reference sequence). This CDR3 has 16 residues. With 5 bases clipped from V and 11 bases from J, the junction kept 20 bases outside the gene matches.

The chain combines TRBV29-1 with TRBJ2-2, with D perhaps matching TRBD2 (5 bases). The V end lost 1 base, the J end lost 13 bases, and 10 bases lay between the germline ends. The CDR3 has 11 amino acids. The germline gives CDR1 SQVTM, CDR2 ANQGSEA. This CDR3 reads CSVEGVRGLFF. For the CDR3, the DNA is TGCAGCGTTGAAGGCGTACGGGGGCTGTTTTTT.

The chain links TRBV20-1 to TRBJ1-4; D might be TRBD1 (6 bases). In germline, CDR1 is DFQATT, CDR2 SNEGSKA (reference sequence). The CDR3 is 13 residues long. Trimming pared 3 bases from V and 8 bases from J, leaving 13 bases between. The CDR3 spells CSASAGAGEKLFF. CDR3 bases: TGCAGTGCTAGTGCAGGGGCGGGGGAAAAACTGTTTTTT.

This chain joins TRBV27 and TRBJ2-7, with TRBD2 matching over 7 bases. The CDR3 totals 16 residues. Germline CDR1 and CDR2: MNHEY and SMNVEV (reference sequence). The trim removed 6 bases at V and 2 bases at J, leaving 13 bases unmatched. CDR3 region: CASSPISGNRPYEQYF. In DNA form, the CDR3 reads TGTGCCAGCAGCCCTATCAGCGGGAATCGCCCCTACGAGCAGTACTTC.

The V call is TRBV4-1, the J call TRBJ1-5; D gene uncertain. The CDR3 is made up of 15 amino acids. Per germline, CDR1 MGHRA and CDR2 YSYEKL. V lost 1 base and J 6 bases, leaving 13 bases between the germline ends. The CDR3 protein is CASSQVGTNRQPQHF. In DNA, the CDR3 is TGCGCCAGCAGCCAAGTAGGCACGAACCGTCAGCCCCAGCATTTT.

The chain couples TRBV6-6 to TRBJ2-1; no reliable D call. Trimming removed 0 bases at V and 8 bases at J, with 11 bases between. The CDR3 sequence is 14 residues long. Germline V CDR1 and CDR2: MNHNY, SVGAGI (reference sequence). The DNA for the CDR3 is TGTGCCAGCAGTTACTCGGCCCCAGAGGATGAGCAGTTCTTC. Amino acids: CASSYSAPEDEQFF.

Only a few counts were recorded for this clonotype. The gene calls are TRBV9 and TRBJ2-3; 9 nucleotides line up with TRBD2. V dropped 2 bases and J dropped 6; count of bases not matched to a gene: 7. Germline lookup yields CDR1 SGDLS and CDR2 YYNGEE. The CDR3 spans 15 residues. The CDR3 nucleotides read TGTGCCAGCAGCGTCTTGTTAGCGGGGGCGGATACGCAGTATTTT. Translation gives CASSVLLAGADTQYF.

This clonotype showed up just a few times. The J gene is TRBJ1-5, the V gene TRBV15; 7 positions agree with TRBD1. From germline, CDR1 is LNHNV and CDR2 YYDKDF (reference sequence). The CDR3 is made up of 18 amino acids. V lost 0 bases to trimming and J lost 2 bases; unmatched junction nucleotides: 10. CDR3 nucleotide sequence: TGTGCCACCAGCAGAGATCCGAACAGGGGAAAGGGCAATCAGCCCCAGCATTTT. Translated: CATSRDPNRGKGNQPQHF.

This clonotype was counted between two and nine times. The gene calls are TRBV7-9 and TRBJ1-2, with TRBD1 as a possible D gene (6 bases). Germline CDR1 reads SEHNR; CDR2 reads FQNEAQ (reference sequence). The CDR3 is 17 residues long. Trimming pared 1 base from V and 4 bases from J, leaving 19 bases between. This CDR3 is CASSLDRRGLDLYGYTF. In DNA, the CDR3 is TGTGCCAGCAGCTTAGACCGGAGGGGGTTGGACCTCTATGGCTACACCTTC.

A few counts support this clonotype. This chain uses TRBV6-1 with TRBJ2-3, with D hard to call. Germline CDR1 and CDR2: MNHNS and SASEGT. V was trimmed by 9 bases and J by 6 bases, leaving 13 bases between them. This CDR3 is 12 amino acids long. DNA of the CDR3: TGTGCCAGTAAGCTAGGGTGGGATACGCAGTATTTT. Translated: CASKLGWDTQYF.

This clonotype was seen ten or more times. CDR3 sequence reads: CASSSGLPSYNEQFF. As DNA, the CDR3 is TGCGCCAGCAGCTCGGGACTACCCTCCTACAATGAGCAGTTCTTC. J is TRBJ2-1 and V is TRBV5-1; 7 nucleotides align to TRBD2. CDR1 and CDR2 (germline): SGHRS, YFSETQ. CDR3 length: 15 residues. Trimming took 3 bases from V and 0 from J; bases not matched to a gene: 3. The full variable domain, with the rest looked up from reference TRBV5-1 and TRBJ2-1, is KAGVTQTPRYLIKTRGQQVTLSCSPISGHRSVSWYQQTPGQGLQFLFEYFSETQRNKGNFPGRFSGRQFSNSRSEMNVSTLELGDSALYLCASSSGLPSYNEQFFGPGTRLTVL.

The chain carries TRBV6-1 and TRBJ2-3; D uncertain. V was cut by 2 bases and J by 3 bases, with 12 bases left in between. The CDR3 spans 15 residues. Per germline, CDR1 MNHNS and CDR2 SASEGT. The CDR3 sequence is CASSESGRWTDTQYF. The CDR3 region has the DNA TGTGCCAGCAGTGAATCTGGAAGATGGACAGATACGCAGTATTTT.

In this sample, this clonotype turned up a few times. V is TRBV9 and J is TRBJ2-1; 9 nucleotides agree with TRBD1. The junction had 8 bases not matched to a gene; V was cut back by 6 bases and J by 7 bases. The germline V gene has CDR1 SGDLS and CDR2 YYNGEE. The CDR3 consists of 14 residues. The CDR3: CASTPGGQGNEQFF. The CDR3 coding sequence is TGTGCCAGCACCCCTGGGGGACAGGGAAATGAGCAGTTCTTC.

Only a few counts were recorded for this clonotype. The chain employs TRBV20-1 and TRBJ2-3; D is perhaps TRBD2 (6 bases). Germline loops: CDR1 DFQATT, CDR2 SNEGSKA (reference sequence). This CDR3 has 13 amino acids. V was clipped by 2 bases and J by 2 bases, with 8 bases between them. The CDR3 DNA sequence: TGCAGTGCTAGACGGGAGCCCACAGATACGCAGTATTTT. Translating gives CSARREPTDTQYF.